This T cell receptor beta chain emerged from a study of cytomegalovirus exposure and HLA in healthy donors. PCR involved 60 Vbeta and 13 Jbeta primers. Clones were sequenced by immunoSEQ multiplex PCR, and TCRdb holds only the in-frame ones, with some missing. The data hold under 200,000 clones, with 65% to 90% observed a single time. Trimming removed 5 bases at V and 0 bases at J, with 13 bases between. The CDR3 runs to 15 residues. Germline V lookup: CDR1 MNHEY, CDR2 SVGAGI. Study-wide results and limits: Reportedly, fewer N-insertions than the approximately 700-donor mean appeared in an Asian-associated ancestry cluster in a later analysis. What a later analysis showed was that several of the most significant clusters appeared linked to common viral pathogens.

Concerning this clone itself: Its antigen remains unknown.

The receptor was derived from a man in his fifties in good health and CMV-seropositive. The chain recombines TRBV6-5 with TRBJ1-1, with D possibly matching TRBD1 (5 bases). The specimen sequenced was PBMCs. CDR3 DNA sequence: TGTGCCAGCAGTCCGCGTGCAGGGCTGAACACTGAAGCTTTCTTT. Encoded protein: CASSPRAGLNTEAFF.